The 26 T cell receptor beta chains listed next were all sequenced from one sample in a study of blood T cell repertoires in COVID-19. Only in-frame clones appear in the TCRdb table, and some are missing; sequencing was by immunoSEQ multiplex PCR. The sample lists some 87,000 clones, under 90% occurring once. The source material was peripheral blood. The receptors come from a human donor in a cohort sampled during active COVID-19.

This rearrangement joins TRBV11-2 to TRBJ2-2; D uncertain. The CDR3 has 13 residues. CDR1 is SGHAT, CDR2 FQNNGV, per germline. Trimming took off 6 bases at V and 4 bases at J, with 9 bases between the two ends. CDR3 sequence: CASSLESTGELFF. CDR3 sequence (DNA): TGTGCCAGCAGTCTGGAGAGCACCGGGGAGCTGTTTTTT.

Comment on this clone: The sample has other DNA sequences that encode this CDR3 too. This rearrangement joins TRBV5-1 to TRBJ2-1, with 10 bases lining up with TRBD2. V gave up 0 bases and J gave up 3 bases; unmatched junction bases: 0. The germline gives CDR1 SGHRS, CDR2 YFSETQ. The CDR3 has 15 residues. The CDR3 reads CASSLGLAGYNEQFF. The CDR3 DNA sequence: TGCGCCAGCAGCTTGGGACTAGCGGGCTACAATGAGCAGTTCTTC.

The chain joins TRBV7-8 to TRBJ2-2; 11 bases are a match to TRBD2. The CDR3 loop spans 18 amino acids. V shed 5 bases and J 8 bases; nucleotides not matched to a gene: 16. Germline V gene lookup returns CDR1 SGHVS and CDR2 FQNEAQ. DNA for the CDR3: TGTGCCAGCAGCCCCGGGGGCACTAGCGGGGGTTGGATGGGGGAGCTGTTTTTT. As protein: CASSPGGTSGGWMGELFF.

V is TRBV15 and J is TRBJ2-1; the match to TRBD2 covers 7 bases. The germline CDR1 and CDR2 sequences are LNHNV and YYDKDF (reference sequence). The CDR3 length is 16 residues. After removal of 1 base from V and 12 bases from J, the junction contained 15 bases not matched to a gene. The CDR3, as DNA: TGTGCCACCAGCAGAGCAGGGCTGGGGGAGGGCCTTGGGCAGTTCTTC. Residues: CATSRAGLGEGLGQFF.

This chain connects TRBV27 to TRBJ2-2; TRBD1 matches at 7 bases. J gave up 7 bases and V 5 bases, and 10 bases lay outside the gene matches. The germline V gene encodes CDR1 MNHEY and CDR2 SMNVEV (reference sequence). This CDR3 region has 15 residues. The CDR3 is CASSPLGQINGELFF. CDR3 sequence (DNA): TGTGCCAGCAGTCCCCTGGGACAGATAAACGGGGAGCTGTTTTTT.

This clone has at least ten counts. This CDR3 reads CASSPFSGTSYEQYF. The CDR3 DNA sequence: TGTGCCAGCAGCCCGTTTAGCGGGACCTCCTACGAGCAGTACTTC. The chain couples TRBV7-8 to TRBJ2-7; 8 nucleotides agree with TRBD2. The V gene end was trimmed by 5 bases and the J gene end by 0 bases; junction bases not matched to a gene: 6. The CDR3 totals 15 residues. Germline V lookup: CDR1 SGHVS, CDR2 FQNEAQ.

As concerns this clone: The CDR3 end shows no conserved phenylalanine or tryptophan, and so a read error is likely. Because the CDR3's place on the DNA is in doubt, the DNA is left out and the CDR3 is given as listed by TCRdb. The V gene is TRBV6-6, the J gene TRBJ1-1; the table's D call of TRBD1 was not tested on the DNA. The CDR3 extends over 16 residues, inclusive of both ends. The germline CDR1 and CDR2 sequences are MNHNY and SVGAGI (reference sequence). This chain's CDR3 is CASSYSLLPGQGALVL.

The rearrangement links TRBV28 to TRBJ1-3; no reliable D call. Between the trimmed V and J ends, which lost 3 bases and 8 bases, there was a span of 17 bases. Germline lookup yields CDR1 MDHEN and CDR2 SYDVKM. The CDR3 loop spans 15 amino acids. The CDR3 DNA reads as TGTGCCAGCAGTTTTGGTCCCCAGCGCTGGTACACCATATATTTT. Encoded protein: CASSFGPQRWYTIYF.

The chain links TRBV29-1 to TRBJ1-1, with 9 bases identical to TRBD1. CDR1 SQVTM and CDR2 ANQGSEA come from the germline V gene. The CDR3 extends over 12 amino acids. CDR3 amino acids: CRGQGTNTEAFF. The DNA of the CDR3 is TGCAGGGGACAGGGAACGAACACTGAAGCTTTCTTT.

The chain is built from TRBV21-1 and TRBJ2-5; the table's D call of TRBD1 was not tested on the DNA. TRBV21-1 is a recognized pseudogene. This CDR3 region has 16 residues. The CDR3 reads CASSKHLGRGGETQYF. CDR3 DNA sequence: TGTGCCAGCAGCAAACACCTGGGGAGAGGGGGAGAGACCCAGTACTTC.

This CDR3 is CASSPMANTEAFF. Written as DNA, the CDR3 is TGTGCCAGCAGCCCCATGGCGAACACTGAAGCTTTCTTT. The V gene is TRBV7-6, the J gene TRBJ1-1, with D unclear. CDR1 is SGHVS and CDR2 is FNYEAQ in the germline V gene. The CDR3 runs 13 residues. Trimming pared 5 bases from V and 1 base from J, leaving 8 bases between.

The chain has TRBV28 and TRBJ1-2, with TRBD1 matching over 9 bases. This CDR3 has 14 residues. V lost 6 bases to trimming and J lost 4 bases; unmatched junction nucleotides: 6. CDR1 is MDHEN and CDR2 is SYDVKM in the germline V gene. The CDR3 nucleotides are TGTGCCAGCAGGAGACAGGGGGGCGGCTATGGCTACACCTTC. Translation: CASRRQGGGYGYTF.

J is TRBJ1-5 and V is TRBV4-1; D is ambiguous. Germline V gene lookup returns CDR1 MGHRA and CDR2 YSYEKL. Trimming left V 4 bases short and J 5 bases short, with 12 bases between. The CDR3 totals 14 residues. The CDR3 region is CASSRDRGDQPQHF. CDR3 nucleotide sequence: TGCGCCAGCAGCCGGGATCGGGGAGATCAGCCCCAGCATTTT.

The chain employs TRBV18 and TRBJ2-4, with D unclear. The germline V gene has CDR1 KGHSH and CDR2 LQKENI. The CDR3 totals 20 residues. Trimming pared 1 base from V and 2 bases from J, leaving 24 bases between. The CDR3: CASSPRTHGQVPPSKNIQYF. The CDR3 nucleotides read TGTGCCAGCTCACCACGAACTCATGGGCAGGTGCCCCCATCCAAAAACATTCAGTACTTC.

The chain combines TRBV10-2 with TRBJ1-4; D perhaps matches TRBD1 (6 bases). Germline values: CDR1 WSHSY, CDR2 SAAADI. The CDR3 totals 13 residues. Deletions cut 6 bases from V and 8 bases from J, with 13 bases between. CDR3 bases: TGCGCCAGCAGCTGGGACAAAAGGGAAAAACTGTTTTTT. As protein: CASSWDKREKLFF.

The chain employs TRBV7-8 and TRBJ2-2, with 9 bases matching TRBD1. V lost 4 bases and J lost 5; bases outside the gene matches: 8. Germline V gives CDR1 SGHVS, CDR2 FQNEAQ. This CDR3 has 16 amino acids. This CDR3 is CASSYTGGPGTGELFF. The CDR3, as DNA: TGTGCCAGCAGCTATACAGGGGGCCCTGGGACCGGGGAGCTGTTTTTT.

This clone was observed a handful of times. The rearrangement joins TRBV20-1 to TRBJ1-1, with 7 bases that match TRBD1. CDR3 length equals 16 residues. The V gene's germline CDR1 is DFQATT and CDR2 SNEGSKA (reference sequence). V lost 3 bases, J lost 2 bases, and 12 bases stayed unmatched. In DNA form, the CDR3 reads TGCAGTGCTAGTGCAAACAGGGGTTGGAGTAACACTGAAGCTTTCTTT. Encoded protein: CSASANRGWSNTEAFF.

This clone showed up just once. The genes are TRBV6-4 and TRBJ2-2; 7 bases fit TRBD2. Germline V gene sequence: CDR1 MRHNA, CDR2 SNTAGT. The CDR3 is 13 residues long. Losses at the gene ends were 2 bases for V and 7 bases for J; bases not matched to a gene: 1. CDR3 in amino acids: CASSDREGGELFF. As DNA, the CDR3 is TGTGCCAGCAGTGACAGGGAGGGCGGGGAGCTGTTTTTT.

This chain connects TRBV3-1 (or the pseudogene TRBV3-2) to TRBJ1-4; D gene unclear. The CDR3 runs 15 residues. V was cut by 1 base and J by 4 bases, with 10 bases left in between. In germline, CDR1 is LGHDT, CDR2 YNNKEL (reference sequence). The CDR3 is CASSQAGRFNEKLFF. The DNA for the CDR3 is TGTGCCAGCAGCCAAGCCGGGAGGTTTAATGAAAAACTGTTTTTT.

A word on this clone: At the DNA level, this CDR3 is encoded by other sequences in the same sample as well. The CDR3 reads CASSQDRAYEQYF. The CDR3 DNA reads TGCGCCAGCAGCCAAGATCGGGCCTACGAGCAGTACTTC. The rearrangement links TRBV4-3 to TRBJ2-7; D gene uncertain. This CDR3 comprises 13 residues. Germline V gives CDR1 LGHNA, CDR2 YSLEER. Trimming stripped 0 bases from V and 2 bases from J, with 5 bases between.

The J gene is TRBJ1-2, the V gene TRBV7-3; TRBD1 matches at 7 bases. V shed 5 bases, J shed 7 bases, and the junction held 10 bases outside the gene matches. The CDR3 runs 14 residues. Germline V gene data show CDR1 as SGHTA and CDR2 as FQGTGA. The DNA of the CDR3 is TGTGCCAGCAGCCCAGATCCCCGGGACAGTGGCTACACCTTC. Its translation: CASSPDPRDSGYTF.

J is TRBJ2-3 and V is TRBV5-4, with 14 bases that match TRBD2. The J segment lost 0 bases and the V segment lost 5 bases, leaving 8 bases of the junction unmatched. The CDR3 consists of 18 residues. From germline, CDR1 is SGHNT and CDR2 YYREEE (reference sequence). The CDR3 protein is CASSVGTSGGLSTDTQYF. The CDR3 DNA reads TGTGCCAGCAGTGTAGGGACTAGCGGGGGTCTAAGCACAGATACGCAGTATTTT.

V usage is TRBV7-6 and J usage is TRBJ2-5, with TRBD2 matching 14 bases. The germline V gene encodes CDR1 SGHVS and CDR2 FNYEAQ. The CDR3 is 19 amino acids. V shed 5 bases and J 4 bases; nucleotides not matched to a gene: 15. CDR3 DNA sequence: TGTGCCAGCAGCCCTAGACTAGCGGGAGGGCCGGGGAGTCTAGAGACCCAGTACTTC. Protein product: CASSPRLAGGPGSLETQYF.

The rearrangement links TRBV24-1 to TRBJ1-3; TRBD1 is a possible D gene (6 bases). V dropped 6 bases and J dropped 7 bases, with 18 bases sitting between them. Germline lookup yields CDR1 KGHDR and CDR2 SFDVKD. The CDR3 sequence is 15 residues long. This CDR3 is CATSLQGQESNTIYF. CDR3 bases: TGTGCCACCAGTTTACAGGGCCAGGAAAGTAACACCATATATTTT.

The genes are TRBV27 and TRBJ2-5; D perhaps matches TRBD2 (5 bases). Germline CDR1 is MNHEY and CDR2 is SMNVEV (reference sequence). The CDR3 extends over 15 amino acids. The V end lost 2 bases, the J end lost 1 base, and 11 bases lay between the germline ends. In DNA form, the CDR3 reads TGTGCCAGCAGTTTAGAAGGAGGTCCCCAAGAGACCCAGTACTTC. Its protein product is CASSLEGGPQETQYF.

The chain employs TRBV2 and TRBJ1-2; a weak D match, TRBD1 (5 bases). The CDR3 spans 14 residues. From germline, CDR1 is SNHLY and CDR2 FYNNEI. Trimming stripped 6 bases from V and 2 bases from J, with 13 bases between. In nucleotides, the CDR3 is TGTGCCAGCAGCCCTGGGACTGTCAACTATGGCTACACCTTC. It translates to CASSPGTVNYGYTF.